This T cell receptor beta chain stems from a study of cytomegalovirus exposure and HLA in healthy donors. CDR1 SQVTM and CDR2 ANQGSEA come from the germline V gene. The CDR3 is 13 amino acids. V lost 5 bases to trimming and J lost 5 bases; unmatched junction nucleotides: 6. TCRdb keeps only in-frame clones here, not all; method: immunoSEQ multiplex PCR. The sample records 150,000 to 200,000 clones, 88% being singletons. Sequenced: PBMCs. The chain recombines TRBV29-1 with TRBJ1-1; 9 bases are shared with TRBD1. This clonotype originated in a man in his late teens or twenties in good health and CMV-seronegative. CDR3 bases: TGCAGCGTTCAGATACAGGGGGCTACTGAAGCTTTCTTT. It translates to CSVQIQGATEAFF.